Listed below are T cell receptor beta chains from one sample, sequenced in a study of blood T cell repertoires in COVID-19. Clones were read by immunoSEQ multiplex PCR, and TCRdb kept only the in-frame ones, dropping some. This table has roughly 29,000 clones, about 90% appearing once. Sequencing was performed on peripheral blood. These receptors were collected from a human donor in a cohort sampled during active COVID-19. The CDR3 runs from the conserved cysteine through the conserved F or W. A D gene is named only where the DNA matches it firmly. The size field is filled for only some rows; it gives once, few, many or a size class.

V,D,J,size,DNA,CDR3
TRBV21-1,-,TRBJ2-7,-,TGTGCCAGCAGCAGACCGGGACAGTATGAGATCGAGCAGTACTTC,CASSRPGQYEIEQYF
TRBV2,-,TRBJ1-5,-,TGTGCCAGCGCGCAGGGATATAGCAATCAGCCCCAGCATTTT,CASAQGYSNQPQHF
TRBV9,TRBD2,TRBJ2-1,-,TGTGCCAGCAGCGTTTCTAGCGGGGGGGCGGACAATGAGCAGTTCTTC,CASSVSSGGADNEQFF
TRBV30,TRBD1,TRBJ1-5,-,TGTGCCTGGAGTGGACAGGGTGAGGTCAATCAGCCCCAGCATTTT,CAWSGQGEVNQPQHF
TRBV23-1,-,TRBJ2-5,-,TGCGCCAGCAGTCAACCCCCGTCGGGTTGGCAAGAGACCCAGTACTTC,CASSQPPSGWQETQYF
TRBV15,TRBD1,TRBJ1-6,few,TGTGCCACCCTCCGGGACAGGGGCTCACCCCTCCACTTT,CATLRDRGSPLHF
TRBV15,-,TRBJ1-2,-,TGTGCCACCAGCAGAGAAATAGACGGAGTGTCTGGCTACACCTTC,CATSREIDGVSGYTF
TRBV2,TRBD2,TRBJ2-5,once,TGTGCCAGCACAACTAGCGGGAAAGAGACCCAGTACTTC,CASTTSGKETQYF
TRBV28,-,TRBJ1-4,-,TGTGCCAGCAGAGCAGGAACGCGTGCTAATGAAAAACTGTTTTTT,CASRAGTRANEKLFF
TRBV4-2,-,TRBJ2-5,-,TGTGCCAGCAGCCATGGGGAGGCCGGGGGCCAAGAGACCCAGTACTTC,CASSHGEAGGQETQYF
TRBV4-3,-,TRBJ1-1,few,TGCGCCAGCAGCCAATCAGGCTTTACAGGTACTGAAGCTTTCTTT,CASSQSGFTGTEAFF
TRBV15,-,TRBJ2-1,-,TGTGCCACCAGCAGAGATCTTGATAGGAGCAATGAGCAGTTCTTC,CATSRDLDRSNEQFF
TRBV7-8,-,TRBJ1-1,-,TGTGCCAGCAGCTTTGCAGGGAAAACTGAAGCTTTCTTT,CASSFAGKTEAFF
TRBV11-2,TRBD2,TRBJ2-2,-,TGTGCCAGCAGCCTATGGTCTAGCGGGGGGGCAACGAACACCGGGGAGCTGTTTTTT,CASSLWSSGGATNTGELFF
TRBV27,-,TRBJ2-1,-,TGTGCCAGCAGTTTAGAGTACGGCGGGCACAATGAGCAGTTCTTC,CASSLEYGGHNEQFF
TRBV7-9,-,TRBJ1-1,-,TGTGCCAGCAGCTTAACGGGGGAGTCTGAAGCTTTCTTT,CASSLTGESEAFF
TRBV6-6,-,TRBJ1-1,-,TGTGCCAGCAGCCGGAGGAACACTGAAGCTTTCTTT,CASSRRNTEAFF
TRBV19,-,TRBJ2-3,once,TGTGCCAGTAGAATGACCGGGGGCACAGATACGCAGTATTTT,CASRMTGGTDTQYF
TRBV7-8,-,TRBJ1-4,-,TGTGCCAGCAGCTTATCCCCCCGTGAAAAACTGTTTTTT,CASSLSPREKLFF
TRBV10-2,TRBD1,TRBJ2-1,-,TGCGCCAGCAGAGGACAGGGGGCCGATGAGCAGTTCTTC,CASRGQGADEQFF
TRBV3-1/TRBV3-2,-,TRBJ2-6,-,TGTGCCAGCAGCCAAGATCTGAGGGGGTCCTCTGGGGCCAACGTCCTGACTTTC,CASSQDLRGSSGANVLTF
TRBV3-1/TRBV3-2,TRBD2,TRBJ2-3,-,TGTGCCAGCAGCCGACTAGCGGGCACAGATACGCAGTATTTT,CASSRLAGTDTQYF
TRBV9,-,TRBJ1-6,once,TGTGCCAGCAGCGTAGATCTGACTACTAATTCACCCCTCCACTTT,CASSVDLTTNSPLHF
TRBV5-5,-,TRBJ1-6,-,TGTGCCAGCAGCTTGAGGGGATATAATTCACCCCTCCACTTT,CASSLRGYNSPLHF